These 32 T cell receptor beta chains came from one sample sequenced in a study of CD8+CD57+ T cells in acquired aplastic anemia. Template material for TCR beta VDJ and CDR3 profiling consisted of genomic DNA. One entry per CDR3 protein results from TCRdb running MiXCR on the reads. The table has 150,000 or so distinct CDR3 sequences, less than 60% seen once. The sequenced patients had an expansion of CD8+CD57+ cells seen by flow cytometry. What was sequenced was sorted CD4+, CD8+, or CD8+CD57+ T cells (not recorded which) from PBMCs. The receptor set was obtained from a human donor with aplastic anemia.

This chain uses TRBV15 with TRBJ2-7, with 13 bases lining up with TRBD2. The length of the CDR3 is 16 residues. J was trimmed by 6 bases and V by 4 bases; bases with no gene match: 9. Germline CDR1 reads LNHNV; CDR2 reads YYDKDF (reference sequence). The CDR3 DNA follows: TGTGCCACCAGCATTGGAGGACTAGCGGGAGATCGCGAGCAGTACTTC. It encodes CATSIGGLAGDREQYF.

The gene calls are TRBV19 and TRBJ1-2; D is uncertain. The CDR3 covers 14 residues. CDR1 and CDR2 (germline): LNHDA, SQIVND (reference sequence). V was shortened by 3 bases and J by 2 bases, with 10 bases between the two germline ends. The CDR3 spells CASSIGRLNYGYTF. The CDR3 region has the DNA TGTGCCAGTAGTATTGGCAGGCTGAACTATGGCTACACCTTC. The whole variable domain, remainder taken from reference TRBV19 and TRBJ1-2, is DGGITQSPKYLFRKEGQNVTLSCEQNLNHDAMYWYRQDPGQGLRLIYYSQIVNDFQKGDIAEGYSVSREKKESFPLTVTSAQKNPTAFYLCASSIGRLNYGYTFGSGTRLTVV.

This clonotype was seen only once. The V and J genes are TRBV9 and TRBJ1-6, with TRBD1 matching 8 bases. The CDR3 is made up of 15 amino acids. V was pared by 3 bases and J by 10 bases, with 9 bases of the junction left unmatched. Per germline, CDR1 SGDLS and CDR2 YYNGEE. The CDR3 protein is CASSGGTGGRSPLHF. DNA for the CDR3: TGTGCCAGCAGCGGCGGGACAGGCGGACGATCACCCCTCCACTTT.

The table lists this clonotype with a few counts. This chain links TRBV15 with TRBJ1-5; no firm D call. Trimming cost V 4 bases and J 2 bases, with 15 bases left between them. CDR3 length: 16 amino acids. CDR1 LNHNV and CDR2 YYDKDF come from the germline V gene (reference sequence). The CDR3 spells CATSTQVGAGNQPQHF. The CDR3 coding sequence is TGTGCCACCAGCACCCAAGTGGGCGCTGGCAATCAGCCCCAGCATTTT.

The chain is built from TRBV10-3 and TRBJ2-3, with 9 bases aligning to TRBD2. In germline, CDR1 is ENHRY, CDR2 SYGVKD. The CDR3 spans 17 residues. V trimming: 0 bases; J trimming: 3 bases; junction bases outside the gene matches: 7. The CDR3 DNA follows: TGTGCCATCAGTGAGTCCGGCGGGACTAGCTTTACAGATACGCAGTATTTT. This gives the protein CAISESGGTSFTDTQYF.

This clonotype was detected many times. The rearrangement links TRBV5-1 to TRBJ1-2, with D possibly being TRBD1 (6 bases). V lost 0 bases and J 2 bases, leaving 11 bases between the germline ends. Germline assignment: CDR1 SGHRS and CDR2 YFSETQ. The CDR3 covers 15 residues. This CDR3 reads CASSLDGGPNYGYTF. Written as DNA, the CDR3 is TGCGCCAGCAGCTTGGACGGGGGGCCAAACTATGGCTACACCTTC.

V usage is TRBV20-1 and J usage is TRBJ2-7; 8 bases line up with TRBD2. The CDR3 has 12 residues. Germline V gene sequence: CDR1 DFQATT, CDR2 SNEGSKA (reference sequence). The V and J ends lost 0 bases and 6 bases, in that order; junction bases with no gene match: 1. Here the CDR3 DNA reads TGCAGTGCTAGAGAGGCGGGGGGCGAGCAGTACGTC. Its protein is CSAREAGGEQYV.

The J gene is TRBJ1-2, the V gene TRBV25-1; D not certain. The V gene's germline CDR1 is MGHDK and CDR2 SYGVNS. Trimming stripped 1 base from V and 8 bases from J, with 11 bases between. The CDR3 spans 13 residues. Written as DNA, the CDR3 is TGTGCCAGCAGTGAATCGGCAACCGAAGGCTACACCTTC. The encoded protein is CASSESATEGYTF.

Of note for this clonotype: A single base separates this from a much larger clone, so it may be a read error. The chain is built from TRBV7-2 and TRBJ2-2, with a weak D call TRBD1 (6 bases). Per the germline V gene, CDR1 is SGHTA and CDR2 is FQGNSA. Trimming cost V 5 bases and J 5 bases, with 21 bases left between them. This CDR3 has 17 residues. The DNA for the CDR3 is TGTGCCAGCAGCCGAGACCAGTTAGGGGGAAGAACCGGGGAGCTGTTTTTT. This translates into CASSRDQLGGRTGELFF. The complete variable domain, with remaining parts taken from reference TRBV7-2 and TRBJ2-2, reads GAGVSQSPSNKVTEKGKDVELRCDPISGHTALYWYRQSLGQGLEFLIYFQGNSAPDKSGLPSDRFSAERTGGSVSTLTIQRTQQEDSAVYLCASSRDQLGGRTGELFFGEGSRLTVL.

A word on this clonotype: Sequence at one end of the junction differs from germline and may be a read error. This chain uses TRBV20-1 with TRBJ2-2; 10 positions agree with TRBD2. The germline gives CDR1 DFQATT, CDR2 SNEGSKA (reference sequence). There are 17 residues in the CDR3. The CDR3 nucleotides read TGCAGTGCTAGAGATCTTCGTACTAGCGGGAACCCCGGGGAGCTGTTTTTT. It encodes CSARDLRTSGNPGELFF.

V is TRBV4-1 and J is TRBJ1-6; possible D gene TRBD1, 6 bases. Germline-derived CDR1 and CDR2 are MGHRA and YSYEKL. The CDR3 length is 16 residues. V lost 4 bases to trimming and J lost 4 bases, with 14 bases between them. For the CDR3, the DNA is TGCGCCAGCAGCCGTTCAGGGGAGGGGTATAATTCACCCCTCCACTTT. Translation gives CASSRSGEGYNSPLHF.

The chain combines TRBV2 with TRBJ2-6; a weak D match, TRBD2 (5 bases). Trimming cost V 7 bases and J 2 bases, with 12 bases left between them. The CDR3 length is 15 residues. Germline CDR1 and CDR2: SNHLY and FYNNEI. The CDR3 here is CASMYEGTGANVLTF. The CDR3 nucleotides are TGTGCCAGCATGTATGAGGGAACTGGGGCCAACGTCCTGACTTTC.

This clonotype was seen ten or more times. The V call is TRBV29-1, the J call TRBJ2-3; D is unclear. CDR1 is SQVTM and CDR2 is ANQGSEA in the germline V gene. The CDR3 spans 13 residues. V lost 3 bases, J lost 2 bases, and 9 bases lay in between. The CDR3 protein is CSVEYQTTDTQYF. The CDR3 DNA is TGCAGCGTTGAGTATCAGACCACAGATACGCAGTATTTT.

This clonotype was seen only once. The chain links TRBV29-1 to TRBJ2-7, with 8 positions matching TRBD2. Germline CDR1 SQVTM, CDR2 ANQGSEA. The CDR3 has 15 residues. The trim removed 7 bases at V and 2 bases at J, leaving 13 bases unmatched. CDR3 nucleotide sequence: TGCAGCGCTAAGGGGCGGGGGGCGGAACCCTACGAGCAGTACTTC. Protein product: CSAKGRGAEPYEQYF.

For this clonotype: A much larger clone sits a single nucleotide away, making a read error possible. The gene calls are TRBV4-3 and TRBJ2-7, with TRBD1 matching over 7 bases. Germline loops: CDR1 LGHNA, CDR2 YSLEER. The CDR3 extends over 18 amino acids. Trimming took 0 bases from V and 1 from J; bases not matched to a gene: 12. Here the CDR3 reads CASSQETGSLLQSYEQYF. CDR3 nucleotide sequence: TGCGCCAGCAGCCAAGAGACAGGGTCCCTCTTACAATCCTACGAGCAGTACTTC.

This clonotype was recorded many times. CDR3 sequence reads: CAISERGAGLNTEAFF. In DNA form, the CDR3 reads TGTGCCATCAGTGAGAGGGGGGCAGGGTTGAACACTGAAGCTTTCTTT. The V call is TRBV10-3, the J call TRBJ1-1; tentative D call: TRBD1 (6 bases). Trimming took off 2 bases at V and 0 bases at J, with 13 bases between the two ends. This CDR3 contains 16 residues. Germline loops: CDR1 ENHRY, CDR2 SYGVKD.

Ten or more counts support this clonotype. V usage is TRBV20-1 and J usage is TRBJ2-5, with D possibly being TRBD2 (6 bases). Germline V CDR1 and CDR2: DFQATT, SNEGSKA (reference sequence). This CDR3 contains 14 residues. V lost 2 bases and J lost 5, with 15 bases in between. CDR3 nucleotides: TGCAGTGCTAGAAGGGGAGGCGGTGGGGAGACCCAGTACTTC. This translates into CSARRGGGGETQYF.

In this sample, this clonotype is medium-sized. At one boundary the junction diverges from the germline segment, which might be a read error. V usage is TRBV7-7 and J usage is TRBJ2-5; no firm D call. Germline V lookup: CDR1 SSHAT, CDR2 FNYEAQ (reference sequence). The CDR3 runs to 13 residues. The chain's CDR3 is CASSVMLGETQYF. The CDR3 DNA is TGTGCTAGCAGCGTAATGTTAGGGGAGACCCAGTACTTC.

This clonotype has ten or more counts. The J gene is TRBJ2-1, the V gene TRBV29-1, with D perhaps matching TRBD1 (5 bases). Germline V CDR1 and CDR2: SQVTM, ANQGSEA. This CDR3 region has 11 residues. Trimming pared 0 bases from V and 10 bases from J, leaving 7 bases between. The CDR3 nucleotides read TGCAGCGTTGAAGATCCAGGGGAGCAGTTCTTC. Translated: CSVEDPGEQFF.

This clonotype was observed a few times. The gene calls are TRBV11-1 and TRBJ2-3; TRBD2 matches 11 bases. J gave up 4 bases and V 5 bases, and 8 bases lay outside the gene matches. From germline, CDR1 is SGHAT and CDR2 FQDESV (reference sequence). CDR3 length: 16 residues. For the CDR3, the DNA is TGTGCCAGCAGCCCGAGGACTAGCGGGTCCCCAGATACGCAGTATTTT. Protein: CASSPRTSGSPDTQYF.

This clonotype was detected ten times or more. The V gene is TRBV7-9, the J gene TRBJ1-2, with D uncertain. Germline loops: CDR1 SEHNR, CDR2 FQNEAQ (reference sequence). Trimming removed 1 base from V and 8 bases from J, with 8 bases in between. The CDR3 loop spans 12 amino acids. The CDR3 DNA reads as TGTGCCAGCAGCTTAGAACAGCGAGGCTACACCTTC. Its translation is CASSLEQRGYTF.

This clonotype was recorded a few times. This chain connects TRBV7-2 to TRBJ2-7, with D unclear. Between the trimmed V and J ends, which lost 2 bases and 6 bases, there was a span of 11 bases. Looked up from germline, CDR1 is SGHTA and CDR2 is FQGNSA. The CDR3 contains 13 residues. The CDR3, as DNA: TGTGCCAGCAGCTTACTGTTTTTGGGCGAGCAGTACTTC. It specifies CASSLLFLGEQYF. Based on the CDR3 plus reference TRBV7-2 and TRBJ2-7, the full variable domain is GAGVSQSPSNKVTEKGKDVELRCDPISGHTALYWYRQSLGQGLEFLIYFQGNSAPDKSGLPSDRFSAERTGGSVSTLTIQRTQQEDSAVYLCASSLLFLGEQYFGPGTRLTVT.

Only a few counts were recorded for this clonotype. The V gene is TRBV7-2, the J gene TRBJ2-5, with D possibly being TRBD1 (6 bases). Germline CDR1 reads SGHTA; CDR2 reads FQGNSA. The CDR3 extends over 12 amino acids. Trimming took 8 bases from V and 1 from J, leaving 8 bases between them. CDR3 nucleotides: TGTGCCAGCGGGACAAGCCAAGAGACCCAGTACTTC. Its protein is CASGTSQETQYF.

The V gene is TRBV10-3, the J gene TRBJ1-2; D is ambiguous. The CDR3 is 12 amino acids. In germline, CDR1 is ENHRY, CDR2 SYGVKD. V gave up 0 bases and J gave up 5 bases, with 4 bases separating them. CDR3 nucleotide sequence: TGTGCCATCAGTGAGTCGACGTATGGCTACACCTTC. Its protein is CAISESTYGYTF.

On this clonotype: Given a much more abundant clone one base away, this may be a read error. The chain joins TRBV4-1 to TRBJ1-2; the D gene is possibly TRBD1 (5 bases). The CDR3 consists of 15 residues. Germline CDR1 and CDR2: MGHRA and YSYEKL. The CDR3, as DNA: TGCGCCAGCAGCCACGAGGGGCCCTCTAACCATGGCTACACCTTC. Residues: CASSHEGPSNHGYTF.

This clonotype was recorded many times. This chain uses TRBV7-3 with TRBJ2-5; D is uncertain. Trimming left V 6 bases short and J 5 bases short, with 19 bases between. This CDR3 is 15 amino acids long. The V gene's germline CDR1 is SGHTA and CDR2 FQGTGA. The CDR3 DNA is TGTGCCAGCAGTCAAGGGTTTTACCAAGGGGAGACCCAGTACTTC. Translated: CASSQGFYQGETQYF.

J is TRBJ2-7 and V is TRBV7-9, with TRBD1 identical over 9 bases. The CDR3 contains 14 residues. V shed 5 bases, J shed 3 bases, and the junction held 5 bases outside the gene matches. Germline CDR1 and CDR2: SEHNR and FQNEAQ (reference sequence). Written as DNA, the CDR3 is TGTGCCAGCAGCGACCAGGGACAGGGCTACGAGCAGTACTTC. Residues: CASSDQGQGYEQYF.

J is TRBJ2-4 and V is TRBV4-2; D not resolved. V was cut by 10 bases and J by 0 bases, with 13 bases left in between. The CDR3 has 14 residues. CDR1 LGHNA and CDR2 YNFKEQ come from the germline V gene. The DNA for the CDR3 is TGTGCCACCGGTCCTCGACTAGCCAAAAACATTCAGTACTTC. The encoded protein is CATGPRLAKNIQYF.

This clonotype was seen ten or more times. The V call is TRBV12-3 or TRBV12-4, the J call TRBJ1-2; D perhaps matches TRBD1 (5 bases). V lost 6 bases to trimming and J lost 2 bases, with 13 bases between them. This CDR3 spans 14 amino acids. CDR3 sequence (DNA): TGTGCCAGCAGCTCAGGGCCCGGCAACTATGGCTACACCTTC. Residues: CASSSGPGNYGYTF.

The chain recombines TRBV24-1 with TRBJ2-7; 11 nucleotides line up with TRBD1. V dropped 7 bases and J dropped 6; count of bases not matched to a gene: 10. CDR1 KGHDR and CDR2 SFDVKD come from the germline V gene. CDR3 length equals 15 residues. For the CDR3, the DNA is TGTGCCACCAGGGGACAGGGGGAGGGCTCTGCCGAGCAGTACGTC. Its translation: CATRGQGEGSAEQYV.

The chain carries TRBV11-2 and TRBJ1-1, with TRBD1 matching 9 bases. The CDR3 runs 18 residues. J was trimmed by 4 bases and V by 5 bases; bases with no gene match: 17. Germline V gene sequence: CDR1 SGHAT, CDR2 FQNNGV. Here the CDR3 DNA reads TGTGCCAGCAGCGTACCCCGAGGGACAGGGTTTTTAGGCACTGAAGCTTTCTTT. Translating it yields CASSVPRGTGFLGTEAFF.

The sample holds many counts of this clonotype. The V gene is TRBV24-1, the J gene TRBJ2-2; 10 nucleotides align to TRBD1. Germline CDR1 reads KGHDR; CDR2 reads SFDVKD. V dropped 12 bases and J dropped 3; count of bases not matched to a gene: 3. The CDR3 is 13 amino acids. The CDR3 spells CASGTGDTGELFF. CDR3 in DNA: TGTGCCTCCGGGACAGGGGACACCGGGGAGCTGTTTTTT.